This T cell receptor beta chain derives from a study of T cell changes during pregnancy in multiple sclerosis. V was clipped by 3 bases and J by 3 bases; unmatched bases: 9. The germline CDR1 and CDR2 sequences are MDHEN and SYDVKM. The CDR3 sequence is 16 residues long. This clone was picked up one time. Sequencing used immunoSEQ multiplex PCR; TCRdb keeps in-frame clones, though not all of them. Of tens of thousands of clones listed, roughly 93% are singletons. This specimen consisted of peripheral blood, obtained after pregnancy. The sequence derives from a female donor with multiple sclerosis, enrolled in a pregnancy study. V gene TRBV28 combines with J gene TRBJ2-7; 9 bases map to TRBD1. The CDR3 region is CASSLTGGQGYYEQYF. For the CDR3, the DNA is TGTGCCAGCAGTTTGACGGGGGGACAGGGTTACTACGAGCAGTACTTC.